These 23 T cell receptor beta chains were all obtained from the same sample, sequenced in a study of T cells after yellow fever vaccination (dated by TCRdb to about 2019). In the paper's terms, the treatment or condition label means: live attenuated yellow fever vaccine strain. Libraries came from 5' RACE. For sequencing, an Illumina HiSeq 2500 was employed. TCRdb ran its own pipeline on the public reads, namely fastp trimming at Q25 and MiXCR clone calling, and kept in-frame beta chains. For every CDR3 protein sequence, its rows merge into one entry that carries the most common genes and DNA. Here the sample has about 550,000 distinct CDR3 sequences; about 19% occur a single time. The ten top clones hold approximately 15% of the sample. Sample: PBMCs, taken 15 days after the yellow fever booster vaccination. These receptors all stem from a man aged 25-45 years who received the YFV17D yellow fever vaccine.

This clonotype has just a few counts. The chain couples TRBV25-1 to TRBJ2-7, with a weak D call TRBD2 (6 bases). V was pared by 2 bases and J by 5 bases, with 13 bases between. Germline V CDR1 and CDR2: MGHDK, SYGVNS. The CDR3 length is 14 residues. Here the CDR3 reads CASSEPEGIDEQYF. The CDR3 region has the DNA TGTGCCAGCAGTGAACCGGAGGGGATCGACGAGCAGTACTTC.

This clonotype was counted only a few times. The gene calls are TRBV7-2 and TRBJ2-2; 9 bases line up with TRBD1. The CDR3 covers 16 residues. Trimming cost V 2 bases and J 3 bases; bases outside gene matches: 4. CDR1 and CDR2 from the germline V gene are SGHTA and FQGNSA. As DNA, the CDR3 is TGTGCCAGCAGCTTAAACAGGGGGCCGGACACCGGGGAGCTGTTTTTT. Protein sequence: CASSLNRGPDTGELFF.

The sample holds a few counts of this clonotype. The chain employs TRBV30 and TRBJ2-3, with 9 bases identical to TRBD2. This CDR3 is built from 15 residues. The junction had 12 bases not matched to a gene; V was cut back by 5 bases and J by 6 bases. Looked up from germline, CDR1 is GTSNPN and CDR2 is SVGIG (reference sequence). CDR3 residues: CAWHPPGLAWDTQYF. The CDR3 DNA follows: TGTGCCTGGCACCCCCCGGGACTAGCATGGGATACGCAGTATTTT. Looking up the rest from reference TRBV30 and TRBJ2-3 gives the full variable domain: SQTIHQWPATLVQPVGSPLSLECTVEGTSNPNLYWYRQAAGRGLQLLFYSVGIGQISSEVPQNLSASRPQDRQFILSSKKLLLSDSGFYLCAWHPPGLAWDTQYFGPGTRLTVL.

This chain joins TRBV15 and TRBJ2-7; D unresolved. This CDR3 contains 14 residues. Germline V gene sequence: CDR1 LNHNV, CDR2 YYDKDF (reference sequence). Trimming removed 0 bases from V and 3 bases from J, with 9 bases in between. CDR3 in DNA: TGTGCCACCAGCAGAGATCAACAGTACTACGAGCAGTACTTC. The encoded protein is CATSRDQQYYEQYF.

This chain links TRBV20-1 with TRBJ2-4; 7 bases are a match to TRBD2. In germline, CDR1 is DFQATT, CDR2 SNEGSKA (reference sequence). J was trimmed by 6 bases and V by 6 bases; bases with no gene match: 11. The CDR3 has 14 amino acids. CDR3 nucleotides: TGCAGTGCCCGCCAGACTAGCCGGGCAAACATTCAGTACTTC. It codes for CSARQTSRANIQYF.

The table lists this clonotype with a few counts. V is TRBV29-1 and J is TRBJ2-7; 10 nucleotides match TRBD1. The CDR3 contains 14 residues. Per the germline V gene, CDR1 is SQVTM and CDR2 is ANQGSEA. Trimming at V came to 8 bases and at J to 2 bases, leaving 9 bases not matched to a gene. This CDR3 is CSTSPGQGTYEQYF. DNA of the CDR3: TGCAGCACTTCGCCGGGACAGGGGACCTACGAGCAGTACTTC.

This clonotype was counted between two and nine times. The genes are TRBV5-1 and TRBJ2-3; 14 bases agree with TRBD2. Germline-derived CDR1 and CDR2 are SGHRS and YFSETQ. The CDR3 sequence is 19 residues long. J gave up 2 bases and V 4 bases, and 12 bases lay outside the gene matches. The CDR3 here is CASSKGLAGAGGHTDTQYF. The DNA for the CDR3 is TGCGCCAGCAGCAAGGGACTAGCGGGAGCCGGGGGCCACACAGATACGCAGTATTTT.

Only a few counts were recorded for this clonotype. The chain employs TRBV29-1 and TRBJ2-1, with D possibly matching TRBD2 (6 bases). With 5 bases removed from V and 2 bases from J, the gap between germline ends came to 13 bases. The germline CDR1 and CDR2 sequences are SQVTM and ANQGSEA. This CDR3 is 14 amino acids long. The CDR3 DNA reads as TGCAGCGTTCGGGCTAGCGCGACCTACAATGAGCAGTTCTTC. It translates to CSVRASATYNEQFF.

A few counts support this clonotype. The J gene is TRBJ2-1, the V gene TRBV30, with D hard to call. V was shortened by 2 bases and J by 7 bases, with 15 bases between the two germline ends. The CDR3 extends over 14 amino acids. CDR1 and CDR2 (germline): GTSNPN, SVGIG (reference sequence). The CDR3 DNA is TGTGCCTGGAGTACCCGTCTAGACGGTAATGAGCAGTTCTTC. It yields the protein CAWSTRLDGNEQFF.

This clonotype was seen a handful of times. The gene calls are TRBV7-2 and TRBJ2-7; no firm D call. Trimming cost V 4 bases and J 5 bases, with 12 bases left between them. CDR1 is SGHTA and CDR2 is FQGNSA in the germline V gene. The CDR3 extends over 13 amino acids. Here the CDR3 reads CASSSHSENEQYF. In DNA, the CDR3 is TGTGCCAGCAGCTCCCATTCGGAGAACGAGCAGTACTTC.

In this sample, this clonotype turned up a few times. The V and J genes are TRBV4-2 and TRBJ1-2, with D tentatively TRBD1 (5 bases). Germline values: CDR1 LGHNA, CDR2 YNFKEQ. This CDR3 spans 13 amino acids. V was clipped by 8 bases and J by 4 bases, with 14 bases between them. CDR3 amino acids: CASGATDRYGYTF. CDR3 in DNA: TGTGCCAGCGGGGCGACAGACCGCTATGGCTACACCTTC.

This chain joins TRBV5-6 and TRBJ2-2; 10 bases map to TRBD2. The CDR3 is made up of 19 amino acids. Germline values: CDR1 SGHDT, CDR2 YYEEEE. The V and J ends lost 1 base and 5 bases, in that order; junction bases with no gene match: 14. The CDR3 reads CASSLPGGGWTSGTGELFF. Here the CDR3 DNA reads TGTGCCAGCAGCTTGCCTGGGGGAGGATGGACTAGCGGAACCGGGGAGCTGTTTTTT.

The chain couples TRBV7-3 to TRBJ2-3, with 13 bases matching TRBD2. Trimming took 3 bases from V and 5 from J; bases not matched to a gene: 5. Germline loops: CDR1 SGHTA, CDR2 FQGTGA. The CDR3 consists of 16 residues. CDR3 nucleotide sequence: TGTGCCAGCAGCTTTGGACTAGCGGGAGTGGAAGATACGCAGTATTTT. Translated, it gives CASSFGLAGVEDTQYF. Looking up the rest from reference TRBV7-3 and TRBJ2-3 gives the full variable domain: GAGVSQTPSNKVTEKGKYVELRCDPISGHTALYWYRQSLGQGPEFLIYFQGTGAADDSGLPNDRFFAVRPEGSVSTLKIQRTERGDSAVYLCASSFGLAGVEDTQYFGPGTRLTVL.

This clonotype has a count of ten or more. The chain is built from TRBV5-1 and TRBJ2-7; TRBD1 aligns across 10 bases. The CDR3 is 14 amino acids. V was pared by 4 bases and J by 3 bases, with 4 bases of the junction left unmatched. Looked up from germline, CDR1 is SGHRS and CDR2 is YFSETQ. CDR3 bases: TGCGCCAGCAGCGCCGGGACAGGGGTCTACGAGCAGTACTTC. Translated: CASSAGTGVYEQYF.

This clonotype was observed a handful of times. The rearrangement joins TRBV10-3 to TRBJ1-2; D is undetermined. The germline V gene encodes CDR1 ENHRY and CDR2 SYGVKD. V was clipped by 2 bases and J by 5 bases, with 9 bases between them. The CDR3 is made up of 13 amino acids. CDR3 in DNA: TGTGCCATCAGTGAGGTCATGGAATATGGCTACACCTTC. It encodes CAISEVMEYGYTF.

This chain joins TRBV11-2 and TRBJ2-1; D is perhaps TRBD2 (5 bases). Trimming removed 5 bases from V and 4 bases from J, with 12 bases in between. The CDR3 is 14 residues long. Germline V gives CDR1 SGHAT, CDR2 FQNNGV. CDR3 loop: CASSATGTYNEQFF. CDR3 sequence (DNA): TGTGCCAGCAGCGCGACGGGAACGTACAATGAGCAGTTCTTC.

Only a few counts were recorded for this clonotype. V is TRBV4-3 and J is TRBJ2-5, with D possibly being TRBD1 (5 bases). The ends were cut back, 1 base at V and 2 bases at J, with 8 bases in the middle. The CDR3 has 14 residues. Germline loops: CDR1 LGHNA, CDR2 YSLEER. The CDR3 here is CASSQGTRQETQYF. The CDR3 bases are TGCGCCAGCAGCCAAGGGACAAGACAAGAGACCCAGTACTTC.

The chain couples TRBV29-1 to TRBJ2-7; 7 bases are a match to TRBD1. This CDR3 contains 12 residues. CDR1 is SQVTM, CDR2 ANQGSEA, per germline. V was clipped by 3 bases and J by 5 bases; unmatched bases: 4. The CDR3 reads CSVEAGGNEQYF. The CDR3 DNA reads TGCAGCGTTGAGGCAGGGGGAAACGAGCAGTACTTC.

The rearrangement uses TRBV28 and TRBJ1-2; D unresolved. V lost 3 bases and J 4 bases, leaving 9 bases between the germline ends. Germline V gene data show CDR1 as MDHEN and CDR2 as SYDVKM. This CDR3 contains 13 residues. As DNA, the CDR3 is TGTGCCAGCAGTTTCACAGTCCGCTATGGCTACACCTTC. It codes for CASSFTVRYGYTF.

V usage is TRBV27 and J usage is TRBJ2-7, with D possibly called TRBD1 or TRBD2 (6 bases each). This CDR3 comprises 15 residues. Germline CDR1 and CDR2: MNHEY and SMNVEV (reference sequence). V lost 1 base, J lost 3 bases, and 13 bases lay in between. The CDR3 DNA follows: TGTGCCAGCAGTTTATTTGGGGGGACAAGCTACGAGCAGTACTTC. Translating it yields CASSLFGGTSYEQYF.

This clonotype was observed a few times. The chain couples TRBV29-1 to TRBJ2-7, with 7 bases fitting TRBD1. The CDR3 has 14 amino acids. Trimming took 0 bases from V and 2 from J; bases not matched to a gene: 4. In germline, CDR1 is SQVTM, CDR2 ANQGSEA. The CDR3 here is CSVEDEGQAYEQYF. CDR3 DNA sequence: TGCAGCGTTGAAGATGAAGGACAGGCCTACGAGCAGTACTTC.

In this sample, this clonotype turned up a few times. The chain recombines TRBV7-9 with TRBJ2-1; TRBD2 aligns across 14 bases. The CDR3 extends over 11 amino acids. The V gene's germline CDR1 is SEHNR and CDR2 FQNEAQ (reference sequence). V lost 11 bases and J lost 9; bases outside the gene matches: 0. The CDR3 sequence: CAGTSGSEQFF. DNA for the CDR3: TGTGCCGGGACTAGCGGGAGTGAGCAGTTCTTC. Full variable domain (remainder filled in from reference TRBV7-9 and TRBJ2-1): DTGVSQNPRHKITKRGQNVTFRCDPISEHNRLYWYRQTLGQGPEFLTYFQNEAQLEKSRLLSDRFSAERPKGSFSTLEIQRTEQGDSAMYLCAGTSGSEQFFGPGTRLTVL.

The rearrangement uses TRBV7-8 and TRBJ1-5, with no clear D. This CDR3 is 14 amino acids long. V lost 4 bases and J 4 bases, leaving 11 bases between the germline ends. CDR1 SGHVS and CDR2 FQNEAQ come from the germline V gene. The CDR3 sequence is CASSSVGGNQPQHF. CDR3 DNA sequence: TGTGCCAGCAGCTCGGTTGGAGGGAATCAGCCCCAGCATTTT.